What follows is one T cell receptor beta chain and its context. This record belongs to a study of cytomegalovirus exposure and HLA in healthy donors. The study ran its PCR with 60 Vbeta and 13 Jbeta primers. Clones were sequenced by immunoSEQ multiplex PCR, and TCRdb holds only the in-frame ones, with some missing. The sample carries more than 90,000 clones, around 81% recorded once. Sequencing was done on a sample of PBMCs. The TCR originated in a woman in her 70s in good health and CMV-seropositive.

The CDR3 loop reads CASSSTGTADNEQFF. DNA for the CDR3: TGTGCCAGCAGTTCCACCGGGACAGCTGACAATGAGCAGTTCTTC. This chain connects TRBV28 to TRBJ2-1; 7 bases map to TRBD1. The CDR3 loop spans 15 amino acids. Germline V CDR1 and CDR2: MDHEN, SYDVKM. J gave up 5 bases and V 4 bases, and 8 bases lay outside the gene matches.